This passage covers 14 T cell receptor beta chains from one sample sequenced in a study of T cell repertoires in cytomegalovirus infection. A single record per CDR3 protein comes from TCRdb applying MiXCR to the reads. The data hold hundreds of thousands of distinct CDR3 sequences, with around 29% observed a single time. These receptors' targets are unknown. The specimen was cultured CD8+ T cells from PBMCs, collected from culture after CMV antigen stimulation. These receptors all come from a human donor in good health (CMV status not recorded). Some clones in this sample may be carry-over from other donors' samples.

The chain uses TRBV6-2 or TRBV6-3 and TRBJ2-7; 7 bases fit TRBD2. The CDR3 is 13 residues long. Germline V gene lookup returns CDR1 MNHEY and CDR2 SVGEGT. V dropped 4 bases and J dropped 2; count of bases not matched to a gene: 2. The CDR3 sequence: CASSWGGPYEQYV. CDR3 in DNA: TGTGCCAGCAGTTGGGGGGGTCCCTACGAGCAGTACGTC.

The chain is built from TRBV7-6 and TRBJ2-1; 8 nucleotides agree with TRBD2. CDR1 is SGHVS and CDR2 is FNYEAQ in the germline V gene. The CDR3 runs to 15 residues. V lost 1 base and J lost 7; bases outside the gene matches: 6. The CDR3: CASSLGGGPLNEQFF. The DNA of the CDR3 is TGTGCCAGCAGCTTAGGCGGGGGGCCCCTTAATGAGCAGTTCTTC. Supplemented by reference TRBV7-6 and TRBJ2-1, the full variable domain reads GAGVSQSPRYKVTKRGQDVALRCDPISGHVSLYWYRQALGQGPEFLTYFNYEAQQDKSGLPNDRFSAERPEGSISTLTIQRTEQRDSAMYRCASSLGGGPLNEQFFGPGTRLTVL.

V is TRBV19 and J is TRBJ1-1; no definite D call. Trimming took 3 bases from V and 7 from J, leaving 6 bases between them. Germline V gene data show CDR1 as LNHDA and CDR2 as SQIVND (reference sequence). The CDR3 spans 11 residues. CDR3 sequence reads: CASSIFIEAFF. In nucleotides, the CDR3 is TGTGCCAGTAGTATCTTCATTGAAGCTTTCTTT.

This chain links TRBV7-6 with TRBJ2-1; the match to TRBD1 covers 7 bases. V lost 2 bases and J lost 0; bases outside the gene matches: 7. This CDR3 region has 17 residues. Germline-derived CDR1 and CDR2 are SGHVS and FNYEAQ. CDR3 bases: TGTGCCAGCAGCTTAAATTCCGGGACAGTCTCCTACAATGAGCAGTTCTTC. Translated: CASSLNSGTVSYNEQFF.

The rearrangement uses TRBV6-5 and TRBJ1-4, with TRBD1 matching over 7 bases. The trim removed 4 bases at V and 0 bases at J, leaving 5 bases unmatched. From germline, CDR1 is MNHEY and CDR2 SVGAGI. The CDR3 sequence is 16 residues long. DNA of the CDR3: TGTGCCAGCAGTTCTCACACAGGGGCAACTAATGAAAAACTGTTTTTT. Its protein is CASSSHTGATNEKLFF.

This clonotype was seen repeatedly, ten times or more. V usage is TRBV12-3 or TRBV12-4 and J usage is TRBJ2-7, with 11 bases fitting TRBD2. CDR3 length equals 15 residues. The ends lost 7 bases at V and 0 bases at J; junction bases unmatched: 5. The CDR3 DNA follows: TGTGCCAGCAAGCTAGCGGGGGGTCTCTCCTACGAGCAGTACTTC. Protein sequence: CASKLAGGLSYEQYF.

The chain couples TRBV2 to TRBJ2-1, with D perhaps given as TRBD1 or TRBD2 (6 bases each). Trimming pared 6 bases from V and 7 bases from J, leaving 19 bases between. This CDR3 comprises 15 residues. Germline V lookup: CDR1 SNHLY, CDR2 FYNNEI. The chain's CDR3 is CASRAVGQGGNEQFF. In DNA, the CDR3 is TGTGCCAGCAGGGCCGTAGGACAAGGGGGGAATGAGCAGTTCTTC. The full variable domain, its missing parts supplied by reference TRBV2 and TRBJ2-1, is EPEVTQTPSHQVTQMGQEVILRCVPISNHLYFYWYRQILGQKVEFLVSFYNNEISEKSEIFDDQFSVERPDGSNFTLKIRSTKLEDSAMYFCASRAVGQGGNEQFFGPGTRLTVL.

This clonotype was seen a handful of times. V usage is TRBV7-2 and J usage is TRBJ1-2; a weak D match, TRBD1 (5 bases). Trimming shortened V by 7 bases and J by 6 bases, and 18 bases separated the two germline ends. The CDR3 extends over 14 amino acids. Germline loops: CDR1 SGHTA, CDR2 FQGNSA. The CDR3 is CASTPRERGDGYTF. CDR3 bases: TGTGCCAGCACCCCTAGGGAACGAGGGGATGGCTACACCTTC.

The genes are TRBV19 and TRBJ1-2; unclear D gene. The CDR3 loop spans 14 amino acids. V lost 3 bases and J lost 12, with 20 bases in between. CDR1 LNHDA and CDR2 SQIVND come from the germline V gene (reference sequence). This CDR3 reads CASSIRERRRPHTF. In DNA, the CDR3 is TGTGCCAGTAGTATTCGGGAGCGTCGGCGTCCTCACACCTTC.

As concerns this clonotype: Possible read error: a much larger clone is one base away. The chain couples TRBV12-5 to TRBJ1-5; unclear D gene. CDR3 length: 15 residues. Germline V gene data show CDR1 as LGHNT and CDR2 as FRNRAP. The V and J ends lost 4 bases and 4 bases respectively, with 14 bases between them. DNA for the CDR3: TGTGCTAGTGGTTCGGTTCCATTACCTAATCAGCCCCAGCATTTT. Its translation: CASGSVPLPNQPQHF. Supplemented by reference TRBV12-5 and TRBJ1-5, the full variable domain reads DARVTQTPRHKVTEMGQEVTMRCQPILGHNTVFWYRQTMMQGLELLAYFRNRAPLDDSGMPKDRFSAEMPDATLATLKIQPSEPRDSAVYFCASGSVPLPNQPQHFGDGTRLSIL.

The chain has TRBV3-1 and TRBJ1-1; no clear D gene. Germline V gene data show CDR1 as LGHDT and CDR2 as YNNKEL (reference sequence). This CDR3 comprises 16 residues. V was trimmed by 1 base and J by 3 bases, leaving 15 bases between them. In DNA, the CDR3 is TGTGCCAGCAGCCAAGTCTCCAGTACAATGGACACTGAAGCTTTCTTT. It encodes CASSQVSSTMDTEAFF.

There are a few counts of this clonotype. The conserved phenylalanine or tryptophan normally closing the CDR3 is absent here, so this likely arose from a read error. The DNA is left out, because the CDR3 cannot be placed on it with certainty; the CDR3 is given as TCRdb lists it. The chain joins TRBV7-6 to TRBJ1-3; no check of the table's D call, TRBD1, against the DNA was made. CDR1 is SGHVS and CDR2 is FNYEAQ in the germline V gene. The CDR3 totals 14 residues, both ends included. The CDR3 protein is CASSSGTGLSRDSP.

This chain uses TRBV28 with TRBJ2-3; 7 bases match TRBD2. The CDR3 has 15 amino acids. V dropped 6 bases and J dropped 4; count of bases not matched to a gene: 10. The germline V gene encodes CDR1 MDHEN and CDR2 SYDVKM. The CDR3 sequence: CASSGGILRADTQYF. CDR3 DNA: TGTGCCAGCAGCGGGGGGATCCTGAGGGCAGATACGCAGTATTTT.

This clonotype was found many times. The CDR3 is CASSLFGGEETQYF. CDR3 DNA: TGTGCCAGCAGTTTGTTTGGCGGGGAAGAGACCCAGTACTTC. The chain is built from TRBV12-3 or TRBV12-4 and TRBJ2-5, with a possible D match to TRBD2 (6 bases). Between the trimmed V and J ends, which lost 3 bases and 3 bases, there was a span of 11 bases. The CDR3 has 14 amino acids.